Presented here are 21 T cell receptor beta chains from one specimen sequenced in a study of brain T cells in children with intractable seizures. The data were produced by immunoSEQ multiplex PCR, yet TCRdb's version contains in-frame clones alone and is incomplete. Of around 80,000 clones listed, under 95% were seen once; the top ten hold around 24%. The material was peripheral blood, obtained at surgery. The receptor set was obtained from a girl aged 2 to 10 with Rasmussen encephalitis and intractable seizures.

V and J are TRBV27 and TRBJ1-5; 9 nucleotides align to TRBD1. With V trimmed by 5 bases and J by 0 bases, 11 bases remained unmatched. The CDR3 spans 18 residues. CDR1 and CDR2 (germline): MNHEY, SMNVEV (reference sequence). CDR3 protein: CASSPNRGQGHSNQPQHF. CDR3 DNA sequence: TGTGCCAGCAGTCCCAACCGGGGACAGGGCCATAGCAATCAGCCCCAGCATTTT.

The chain is built from TRBV28 and TRBJ1-5; D possibly corresponds to TRBD1 (6 bases). From germline, CDR1 is MDHEN and CDR2 SYDVKM. V lost 4 bases and J 0 bases, leaving 16 bases between the germline ends. The CDR3 consists of 17 residues. The CDR3 region is CASSSPRGLYSNQPQHF. In DNA form, the CDR3 reads TGTGCCAGCAGTTCCCCCCGGGGGCTATATAGCAATCAGCCCCAGCATTTT. Full variable domain (outside the CDR3, taken from reference TRBV28 and TRBJ1-5): DVKVTQSSRYLVKRTGEKVFLECVQDMDHENMFWYRQDPGLGLRLIYFSYDVKMKEKGDIPEGYSVSREKKERFSLILESASTNQTSMYLCASSSPRGLYSNQPQHFGDGTRLSIL.

The genes are TRBV28 and TRBJ1-1; a weak D match, TRBD1 (5 bases). The CDR3 is 20 amino acids. The V and J ends lost 3 bases and 0 bases respectively, with 26 bases between them. Per the germline V gene, CDR1 is MDHEN and CDR2 is SYDVKM. The CDR3 spells CASSFKVGVSWLSVNTEAFF. The CDR3, as DNA: TGTGCCAGCAGTTTCAAAGTGGGGGTAAGCTGGTTGTCGGTGAACACTGAAGCTTTCTTT.

V and J are TRBV18 and TRBJ1-1, with D perhaps matching TRBD1 (5 bases). This CDR3 comprises 17 residues. The V gene's germline CDR1 is KGHSH and CDR2 LQKENI. The V end lost 4 bases, the J end lost 2 bases, and 20 bases lay between the germline ends. The CDR3: CASSLKSTAGGNTEAFF. CDR3 in DNA: TGTGCCAGCTCACTAAAATCGACAGCCGGCGGTAACACTGAAGCTTTCTTT.

The chain is built from TRBV12-3 or TRBV12-4 and TRBJ1-1, with a tentative D call TRBD1 (6 bases). This CDR3 is built from 13 residues. Trimming removed 6 bases at V and 0 bases at J, with 8 bases between. The CDR3 coding sequence is TGTGCCAGCAGCAGGGGAATGAACACTGAAGCTTTCTTT. Its protein is CASSRGMNTEAFF.

The rearrangement links TRBV4-1 to TRBJ1-1; D ambiguous. Germline CDR1 is MGHRA and CDR2 is YSYEKL. Trimming took off 0 bases at V and 2 bases at J, with 7 bases between the two ends. This CDR3 is built from 14 residues. DNA of the CDR3: TGCGCCAGCAGCCAAGATATAGGAAACACTGAAGCTTTCTTT. It yields the protein CASSQDIGNTEAFF.

The V call is TRBV20-1, the J call TRBJ2-6; D assignment may be TRBD1 or TRBD2 (6 bases each). Trimming took off 3 bases at V and 0 bases at J, with 15 bases between the two ends. The CDR3 totals 17 residues. CDR1 is DFQATT, CDR2 SNEGSKA, per germline (reference sequence). CDR3 sequence reads: CSASNAGQSSGANVLTF. CDR3 DNA: TGCAGTGCTAGTAATGCGGGACAAAGCTCTGGGGCCAACGTCCTGACTTTC.

The chain carries TRBV30 and TRBJ2-3; D is undetermined. V lost 1 base and J lost 6, with 8 bases in between. The CDR3 loop spans 12 amino acids. The germline V gene encodes CDR1 GTSNPN and CDR2 SVGIG (reference sequence). The CDR3, as DNA: TGTGCCTGGAGTGAGGAACGGGATACGCAGTATTTT. Translation gives CAWSEERDTQYF.

This sequence joins TRBV5-1 and TRBJ1-1; no definite D call. V lost 1 base, J lost 1 base, and 11 bases lay in between. CDR3 length: 15 residues. Germline CDR1 is SGHRS and CDR2 is YFSETQ. Written as DNA, the CDR3 is TGCGCCAGCAGCTTGATCGGCGGAGAGAACACTGAAGCTTTCTTT. It is translated as CASSLIGGENTEAFF. The variable domain in full, with the rest retrieved from reference TRBV5-1 and TRBJ1-1, is KAGVTQTPRYLIKTRGQQVTLSCSPISGHRSVSWYQQTPGQGLQFLFEYFSETQRNKGNFPGRFSGRQFSNSRSEMNVSTLELGDSALYLCASSLIGGENTEAFFGQGTRLTVV.

CDR3 region: CASSLAGLPQETQYF. CDR3 DNA sequence: TGCGCCAGCAGCTTGGCCGGACTCCCGCAAGAGACCCAGTACTTC. The chain links TRBV5-1 to TRBJ2-5; a possible D gene is TRBD2 (5 bases). Per the germline V gene, CDR1 is SGHRS and CDR2 is YFSETQ. V dropped 0 bases and J dropped 2 bases, with 11 bases sitting between them. The CDR3 has 15 residues.

The chain recombines TRBV5-4 with TRBJ2-6; 9 bases line up with TRBD1. Trimming at V came to 4 bases and at J to 4 bases, leaving 6 bases not matched to a gene. Per germline, CDR1 SGHNT and CDR2 YYREEE (reference sequence). CDR3 length equals 16 residues. CDR3 amino acids: CASSRTGASGANVLTF. The CDR3 nucleotides are TGTGCCAGCAGCCGGACAGGGGCCTCCGGGGCCAACGTCCTGACTTTC.

The chain joins TRBV27 to TRBJ1-6; D is perhaps TRBD1 (5 bases). Between the trimmed V and J ends, which lost 8 bases and 13 bases, there was a span of 18 bases. CDR1 is MNHEY, CDR2 SMNVEV, per germline (reference sequence). The CDR3 consists of 13 residues. The CDR3 region is CASLEWAAGPLHF. CDR3 DNA sequence: TGTGCCAGCCTAGAATGGGCAGCAGGGCCCCTCCACTTT.

This chain uses TRBV29-1 with TRBJ2-1; the match to TRBD2 covers 8 bases. Germline V CDR1 and CDR2: SQVTM, ANQGSEA. The CDR3 length is 12 residues. The trim removed 7 bases at V and 2 bases at J, leaving 1 base unmatched. CDR3 sequence: CSAGLAYNEQFF. The CDR3, as DNA: TGCAGCGCGGGACTAGCCTACAATGAGCAGTTCTTC.

This clone occurred once. The V call is TRBV28, the J call TRBJ2-7; D ambiguous. This CDR3 contains 17 residues. V lost 5 bases, J lost 0 bases, and 20 bases lay in between. Germline V gene data show CDR1 as MDHEN and CDR2 as SYDVKM. CDR3 residues: CASSPYWPLGSSYEQYF. In DNA form, the CDR3 reads TGTGCCAGCAGTCCCTATTGGCCCCTGGGCTCCTCCTACGAGCAGTACTTC.

The rearrangement uses TRBV21-1 and TRBJ2-7; the table's TRBD1 call for D was not verified on the DNA. TRBV21-1 is assigned pseudogene status. The CDR3 contains 16 residues. CDR3 in DNA: TGTGCCAGCAGCAAAGTCTTAGTCTACAGGGGGGACGAGCAGTACTTC. This translates into CASSKVLVYRGDEQYF.

The J gene is TRBJ2-7, the V gene TRBV27; D is undetermined. Germline CDR1 and CDR2: MNHEY and SMNVEV (reference sequence). The CDR3 covers 13 residues. V was clipped by 0 bases and J by 6 bases, with 9 bases between them. CDR3 sequence (DNA): TGTGCCAGCAGTTTATCGAGGCAAAGCGAGCAGTACTTC. This translates into CASSLSRQSEQYF.

The chain carries TRBV10-2 and TRBJ1-6, with no clear D. The CDR3 contains 15 residues. Per the germline V gene, CDR1 is WSHSY and CDR2 is SAAADI. The V end was cut by 2 bases, the J end by 6 bases, with 11 bases between. CDR3 in DNA: TGCGCCAGCAGTGAGGACGGGGTTGGTAATTCACCCCTCCACTTT. Translated, it gives CASSEDGVGNSPLHF.

The rearrangement joins TRBV7-2 to TRBJ2-5, with TRBD2 as a possible D gene (7 bases). This CDR3 is 14 amino acids long. The V and J ends lost 5 bases and 5 bases respectively, with 15 bases between them. Germline-derived CDR1 and CDR2 are SGHTA and FQGNSA. The CDR3 nucleotides are TGTGCCAGCAGCGGGGCGGGGGCCTACGAGACCCAGTACTTC. Amino acids: CASSGAGAYETQYF.

This clone appeared a single time. V usage is TRBV2 and J usage is TRBJ1-1, with D hard to call. Germline CDR1 SNHLY, CDR2 FYNNEI. Trimming cost V 1 base and J 11 bases, with 11 bases left between them. This CDR3 has 12 residues. This chain's CDR3 is CASSEGGVGAFF. DNA of the CDR3: TGTGCCAGCAGTGAAGGTGGGGTGGGTGCTTTCTTT.

The chain recombines TRBV29-1 with TRBJ1-1; D ambiguous. Germline V gene data show CDR1 as SQVTM and CDR2 as ANQGSEA. The CDR3 is 12 amino acids. Trimming took off 3 bases at V and 3 bases at J, with 8 bases between the two ends. Here the CDR3 DNA reads TGCAGCGTTGAGAAGGTTGACACTGAAGCTTTCTTT. This codes for CSVEKVDTEAFF.

The V gene is TRBV4-2, the J gene TRBJ2-5; D possibly corresponds to TRBD1 (6 bases). Trimming took off 1 base at V and 3 bases at J, with 15 bases between the two ends. Germline loops: CDR1 LGHNA, CDR2 YNFKEQ. The CDR3 runs 16 residues. CDR3 bases: TGTGCCAGCAGCCAAGGGGACATCGGAGGTGAAGAGACCCAGTACTTC. Amino acids: CASSQGDIGGEETQYF.